This entry features one T cell receptor (beta chain) sequence. This clone was recorded once. Its recognized antigen is unknown. No much larger clone is present one base from it, and per-base qualities are unavailable. CDR1 and CDR2 are drawn from the germline V gene: SGDLS, YYNGEE. Trimming at the junction amounts to 6 bases on V and 6 bases on J, and the germline ends lie 14 bases apart. From its cysteine to its phenylalanine, the CDR3 spans 13 amino acids. Only the CDR3 part of the read is kept: 39 bases, read in frame from the first base. This sample was included in a study of ipilimumab plus nivolumab after autologous stem cell transplantation (dated by TCRdb to the early 2020s). For the study in its entirety: A median of 5 ipilimumab doses and 8 nivolumab doses was received by trial patients. Patients undergoing autologous transplant for high-risk diffuse large B cell lymphoma, mature T cell lymphoma, or multiple myeloma were enrolled in the trial. Around 40 patients made up the trial's intent-to-treat population. The myeloma cohort included high-risk transplant-naive patients and patients relapsing within 3 years of a first autologous transplant.

The library was obtained by the immunoSEQ multiplex PCR assay. TCRdb holds this immuneACCESS table with in-frame rearrangements only. Some clones are missing; in checked studies, unresolved V genes explain under half, and the rest has no known cause. The sample includes 11,000 or so clones, with about 70% observed a single time. Together, the top ten hold approximately 9.9% of the sample. Ipilimumab was given at 1 mg/kg intravenously on day 1 of selected weeks, and checkpoint therapy started 14 to 28 days after autologous transplant. The nivolumab dose was 3 mg/kg intravenously, delivered on day 1 of weeks 1, 4, 7, 10, and every two weeks through week 26. The study was a Phase Ib clinical trial testing combined checkpoint inhibition with ipilimumab and nivolumab as consolidation after autologous stem cell transplantation. The investigation overall reported the following: According to the authors, a biologic rationale for studying the approach further came from T cell receptor repertoire, regulatory T cell phenotype and gut microbiota profiles. The authors concluded that, as post-transplant consolidation, combined checkpoint inhibition appeared tolerable.

The specimen was PBMCs, collected in a trial of ipilimumab plus nivolumab as post-transplant consolidation. The clonotype originates from a male donor with multiple myeloma. The chain joins TRBV9 to TRBJ2-3, with a tentative D call of TRBD1 or TRBD2, each matching 5 bases. The nucleotides are TGTGCCAGCAAGGGGAGTGCGAGTGATACGCAGTATTTT. The translation is CASKGSASDTQYF.